This T cell receptor (beta chain) comes out of a study of cytomegalovirus exposure and HLA in healthy donors. For the study at large: An earlier analysis identified approximately 110 million unique TCR beta sequences in 150 million to 200 million T cells. Among the roughly 400 donors who were genotyped, about 80% fell in the genetic ancestry cluster that is associated with self-reported Caucasian donors.

Germline lookup yields CDR1 SGHTA and CDR2 FQGTGA. With 8 bases removed from V and 1 base from J, the gap between germline ends came to 11 bases. The CDR3 consists of 13 residues. PCR used 60 Vbeta primers and 13 Jbeta primers. Assay: immunoSEQ multiplex PCR; the TCRdb copy retains only in-frame clones and omits some. The sample holds 150,000 to 200,000 clones, 60% to 75% seen once. On this clone itself: Its antigen is currently unknown.

General study findings and limits: Presence/absence analyses supposed approximately even sequencing depth among donors.

Material for sequencing was PBMCs. The sequence was obtained from a woman aged 45-59 years in good health and CMV-seropositive. V usage is TRBV7-3 and J usage is TRBJ1-1, with D tentatively TRBD1 (6 bases). The CDR3 sequence is CASAMGQNTEAFF. The CDR3 DNA sequence: TGTGCCAGCGCCATGGGACAGAACACTGAAGCTTTCTTT.